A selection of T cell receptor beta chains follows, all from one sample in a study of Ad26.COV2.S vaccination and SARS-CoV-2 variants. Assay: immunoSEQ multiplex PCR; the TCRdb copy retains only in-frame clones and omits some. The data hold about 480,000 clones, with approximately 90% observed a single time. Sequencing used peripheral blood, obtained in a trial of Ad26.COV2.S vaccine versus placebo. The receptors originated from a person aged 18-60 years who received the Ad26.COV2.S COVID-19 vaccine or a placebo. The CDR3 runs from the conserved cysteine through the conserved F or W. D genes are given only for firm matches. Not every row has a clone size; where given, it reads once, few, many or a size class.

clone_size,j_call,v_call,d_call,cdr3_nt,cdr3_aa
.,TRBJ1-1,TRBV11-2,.,TGTGCCAGCAGCTTAGGTTTACGGGGGATCGCTGAAGCTTTCTTT,CASSLGLRGIAEAFF
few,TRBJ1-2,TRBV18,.,TGTGCCAGCTCACCCTTGGGGGGCGACTACACCTTC,CASSPLGGDYTF
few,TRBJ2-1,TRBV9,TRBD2,TGTGCCAGCAGCGCTGGGACTAGCGGGTATGAGCAGTTCTTC,CASSAGTSGYEQFF
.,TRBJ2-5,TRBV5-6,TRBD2,TGTGCCAGCAGCTCCCTCACCTTAGCGGGAGGGGAGACCCAGTACTTC,CASSSLTLAGGETQYF
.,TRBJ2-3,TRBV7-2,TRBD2,TGTGCCAGCAGCTTTTTACGGGGGGGCCCAACAGATACGCAGTATTTT,CASSFLRGGPTDTQYF
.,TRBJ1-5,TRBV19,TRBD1,TGTGCCAGTAGCAGAGACAGGGAGGTGTATAGCAATCAGCCCCAGCATTTT,CASSRDREVYSNQPQHF
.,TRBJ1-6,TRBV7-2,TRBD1,TGTGCCAGCAGCTCCGGACAGGTTATCAGTCCCCTCCACTTT,CASSSGQVISPLHF
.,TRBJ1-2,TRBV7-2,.,TGTGCCAGCAGCTTAGGAGGACAGCGCCTTGGCTACACCTTC,CASSLGGQRLGYTF
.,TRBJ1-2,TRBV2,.,TGTGCCAGCATCCGAGACAGGACCTATGGCTACACCTTC,CASIRDRTYGYTF
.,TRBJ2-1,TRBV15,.,TGTGCCACCAGCAGAGATCCTGGGGCGAGAGGCGGGCCTGAGCAGTTCTTC,CATSRDPGARGGPEQFF
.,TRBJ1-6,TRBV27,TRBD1,TGTGCCAGCAGTTTGGACAGGACCAATTCACCCCTCCACTTT,CASSLDRTNSPLHF
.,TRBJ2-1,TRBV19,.,TGTGCCAGTAGTATGTCGGGGGACCCCCACAATGAAGGGTTCTTC,CASSMSGDPHNEGFF
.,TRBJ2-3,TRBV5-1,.,TGCGCCAGCAGCTGGACGGCCGCTAAGACAGACGATACGCAGTATTTT,CASSWTAAKTDDTQYF
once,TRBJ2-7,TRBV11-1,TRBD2,TGTGCCAGCAGGGCCGGGGCTAGCGGAACCTACGAGCAGTACTTC,CASRAGASGTYEQYF
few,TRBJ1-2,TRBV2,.,TGTGCCAGCTCACAGGATATTTATGGCTACACCTTC,CASSQDIYGYTF
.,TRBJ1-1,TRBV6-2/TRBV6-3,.,TGTGCCAGCAGTTACTGGGACACTGAAGCTTTCTTT,CASSYWDTEAFF
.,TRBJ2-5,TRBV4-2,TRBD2,TGTGCCAGCAGCCAAGAAATCCGAGCGGGAGAGGCGGAGACCCAGTACTTC,CASSQEIRAGEAETQYF
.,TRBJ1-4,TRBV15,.,TGTGCCACCAGCAGAGATCAGGCGGATGAAAAACTGTTTTTT,CATSRDQADEKLFF
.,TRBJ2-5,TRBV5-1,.,TGCGCCAGCAGCTTGGGGACTCTCAAGGAGACCCAGTACTTC,CASSLGTLKETQYF
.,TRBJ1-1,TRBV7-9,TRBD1,TGTGCCAGCAGCCCCCCCGGGACAGGGTTTATATCTGAAGCTTTCTTT,CASSPPGTGFISEAFF
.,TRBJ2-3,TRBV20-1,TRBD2,TGCAGTGCTAGTACCCGGAGTAGCGGGTACAACCTCCCGCCCACAGATACGCAGTATTTT,CSASTRSSGYNLPPTDTQYF
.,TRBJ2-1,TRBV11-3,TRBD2,TGTGCCAGCAGCCGTAGCGGGAGCAATGAGCAGTTCTTC,CASSRSGSNEQFF
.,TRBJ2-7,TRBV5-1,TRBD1,TGCGCCAGCAGTTGGGTAGGGGGCGGCGAGCAGTACTTC,CASSWVGGGEQYF